This T cell receptor beta chain was identified in a study of tissue T cells after allogeneic stem cell transplantation. Whole-study context: Several lines of graft-versus-host disease therapy were given to all patients, all with gastrointestinal involvement.

CDR3 size: 15 residues. Germline CDR1 and CDR2: SEHNR and FQNEAQ (reference sequence). V was clipped by 3 bases and J by 8 bases; unmatched bases: 8. Sequencing was performed with immunoSEQ multiplex PCR; in TCRdb, only in-frame clones are kept and a portion is missing. The table includes roughly 25,000 clones, around 90% detected once. The input for sequencing was blood, taken before transplantation. The sequence derives from a male donor aged 60 or over who later had graft-versus-host disease after an allogeneic stem cell transplant. The chain carries TRBV7-9 and TRBJ1-1; 11 positions match TRBD1. CDR3 sequence reads: CASSFGTGGFWEAFF. CDR3 DNA: TGTGCCAGCAGCTTCGGGACAGGGGGTTTCTGGGAAGCTTTCTTT.